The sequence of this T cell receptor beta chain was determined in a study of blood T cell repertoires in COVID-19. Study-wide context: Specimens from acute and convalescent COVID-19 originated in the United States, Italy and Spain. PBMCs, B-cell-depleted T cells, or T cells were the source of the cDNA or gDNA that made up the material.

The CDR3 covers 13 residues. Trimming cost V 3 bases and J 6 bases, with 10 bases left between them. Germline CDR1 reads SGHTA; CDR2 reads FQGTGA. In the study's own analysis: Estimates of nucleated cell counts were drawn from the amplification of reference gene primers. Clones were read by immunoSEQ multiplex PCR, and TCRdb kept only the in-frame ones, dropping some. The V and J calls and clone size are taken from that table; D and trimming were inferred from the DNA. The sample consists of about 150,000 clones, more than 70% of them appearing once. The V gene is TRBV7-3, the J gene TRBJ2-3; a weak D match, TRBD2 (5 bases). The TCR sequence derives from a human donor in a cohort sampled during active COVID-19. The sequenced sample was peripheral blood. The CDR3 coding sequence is TGTGCCAGCAGCTTCGACGGCGGGGATACGCAGTATTTT. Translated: CASSFDGGDTQYF.